The 24 T cell receptor beta chains reported below all come from one sample, sequenced in a study of regulatory T cells in long-lasting Graves disease. Both iRepertoire HTBI primers and Arm-PCR of CDR3 regions were used to build the TCR beta libraries. TCRdb reprocessed the multiplex PCR reads with MiXCR, giving one entry per CDR3 protein. The table includes about 470,000 distinct CDR3 sequences, 15% to 20% detected once. Indicated time point: newly diagnosed GD, antithyroid drugs for less than 3 months. RNA isolated from PBMCs was used to make the TCR library. The same sample was also studied in work on T cells in Graves' hyperthyroidism and ophthalmopathy.

Sequencing used peripheral blood mononuclear cells (PBMCs), obtained at new diagnosis, from a patient treated with antithyroid drugs. The receptors here all came from a middle-aged man with Graves disease.

This clonotype was found many times. The rearrangement links TRBV7-8 to TRBJ2-7; D possibly corresponds to TRBD1 (5 bases). Trimming left V 1 base short and J 3 bases short, with 10 bases between. The CDR3 length is 14 residues. In germline, CDR1 is SGHVS, CDR2 FQNEAQ. CDR3 in DNA: TGTGCCAGCAGCTTAGGACAGATCGGCTACGAGCAGTACTTC. This sequence encodes CASSLGQIGYEQYF. Full variable domain (remainder filled in from reference TRBV7-8 and TRBJ2-7): GAGVSQSPRYKVAKRGQDVALRCDPISGHVSLFWYQQALGQGPEFLTYFQNEAQLDKSGLPSDRFFAERPEGSVSTLKIQRTQQEDSAVYLCASSLGQIGYEQYFGPGTRLTVT.

A few counts support this clonotype. The genes are TRBV5-1 and TRBJ2-1; TRBD2 matches at 14 bases. Germline CDR1 and CDR2: SGHRS and YFSETQ. V was clipped by 0 bases and J by 4 bases; unmatched bases: 12. There are 20 residues in the CDR3. CDR3 in DNA: TGCGCCAGCAGCTTGGCCCCGGGACTAGCGGGAGTGGGGGCATACAATGAGCAGTTCTTC. It encodes CASSLAPGLAGVGAYNEQFF.

This clonotype was recorded a few times. This chain joins TRBV6-2 or TRBV6-3 and TRBJ2-2; 15 bases line up with TRBD2. Germline V gene lookup returns CDR1 MNHEY and CDR2 SVGEGT. CDR3 length equals 18 residues. Germline trimming cut 2 bases from V and 3 bases from J; bases unmatched to any gene: 4. CDR3 sequence reads: CASSYRTSGRVHTGELFF. The CDR3 DNA sequence: TGTGCCAGCAGTTACCGGACTAGCGGGAGGGTCCACACCGGGGAGCTGTTTTTT.

The genes are TRBV7-2 and TRBJ2-7; D may be TRBD1 (6 bases). CDR1 is SGHTA and CDR2 is FQGNSA in the germline V gene. The CDR3 consists of 15 residues. Trimming took off 5 bases at V and 2 bases at J, with 16 bases between the two ends. CDR3 region: CASSPLDSLTYEQYF. DNA for the CDR3: TGTGCCAGCAGCCCCCTGGACAGTCTGACCTACGAGCAGTACTTC.

This clonotype was counted only a few times. J is TRBJ1-4 and V is TRBV7-9; D is unclear. With 0 bases removed from V and 8 bases from J, the gap between germline ends came to 4 bases. Germline V lookup: CDR1 SEHNR, CDR2 FQNEAQ (reference sequence). CDR3 length: 12 residues. The CDR3 loop is CASSLAAEKLFF. Here the CDR3 DNA reads TGTGCCAGCAGCTTAGCCGCCGAAAAACTGTTTTTT.

The rearrangement uses TRBV18 and TRBJ2-7, with 9 bases lining up with TRBD2. The CDR3 has 19 amino acids. With V trimmed by 4 bases and J by 4 bases, 20 bases remained unmatched. The V gene's germline CDR1 is KGHSH and CDR2 LQKENI. The CDR3 is CASSLQGSGRPSGVYEQYF. DNA for the CDR3: TGTGCCAGCTCACTTCAGGGTAGCGGGAGACCCAGCGGCGTTTACGAGCAGTACTTC.

This clonotype has a count of ten or more. This sequence joins TRBV4-1 and TRBJ2-7; a possible D gene is TRBD1 (6 bases). Germline V gives CDR1 MGHRA, CDR2 YSYEKL. Trimming took off 3 bases at V and 3 bases at J, with 18 bases between the two ends. This CDR3 has 16 residues. In nucleotides, the CDR3 is TGCGCCAGCAGCCAGGCCCCCGGGCAGGGACACTACGAGCAGTACTTC. Protein product: CASSQAPGQGHYEQYF.

This chain uses TRBV15 with TRBJ1-6; D may be TRBD1 (5 bases). Per germline, CDR1 LNHNV and CDR2 YYDKDF (reference sequence). The CDR3 runs to 15 residues. V shed 0 bases and J shed 10 bases, with 13 bases lying between them. The CDR3, as DNA: TGTGCCACCAGCAGAGATGGCAGGGATCAATCACCCCTCCACTTT. Residues: CATSRDGRDQSPLHF.

In this sample, this clonotype turned up many times. The chain carries TRBV11-2 and TRBJ2-3; tentative D call: TRBD1 (9 bases). V was cut by 5 bases and J by 1 base, with 25 bases left in between. CDR3 size: 19 residues. CDR1 SGHAT and CDR2 FQNNGV come from the germline V gene. The CDR3 DNA reads TGTGCCAGCAGCCAAGGGGGGACAGGGATAGCGGGGCGCACAGATACGCAGTATTTT. Its translation is CASSQGGTGIAGRTDTQYF. The full variable domain, its missing parts supplied by reference TRBV11-2 and TRBJ2-3, is EAGVAQSPRYKIIEKRQSVAFWCNPISGHATLYWYQQILGQGPKLLIQFQNNGVVDDSQLPKDRFSAERLKGVDSTLKIQPAKLEDSAVYLCASSQGGTGIAGRTDTQYFGPGTRLTVL.

This clonotype has a count of ten or more. The V and J genes are TRBV11-2 and TRBJ2-5; D may be TRBD2 (6 bases). CDR1 and CDR2 (germline): SGHAT, FQNNGV. The CDR3 runs 16 residues. Deletions cut 4 bases from V and 4 bases from J, with 19 bases between. The CDR3 DNA is TGTGCCAGCAGCTCCCTAACCCTGACTAGTTCAGAGACCCAGTACTTC. It specifies CASSSLTLTSSETQYF.

The chain carries TRBV6-2 or TRBV6-3 and TRBJ2-2, with D possibly being TRBD2 (5 bases). The V end lost 2 bases, the J end lost 3 bases, and 10 bases lay between the germline ends. CDR1 MNHEY and CDR2 SVGEGT come from the germline V gene. The CDR3 runs 15 residues. The CDR3 region has the DNA TGTGCCAGCAGTTACGGTCGGGGATACACCGGGGAGCTGTTTTTT. This encodes CASSYGRGYTGELFF.

The table lists this clonotype with many counts. The chain employs TRBV28 and TRBJ1-1; no definite D call. The germline V and J ends were trimmed by 6 bases and 1 base, with 18 bases remaining between them. The CDR3 is 16 residues long. In germline, CDR1 is MDHEN, CDR2 SYDVKM. The CDR3 loop is CASSFMFETQNTEAFF. DNA of the CDR3: TGTGCCAGCAGCTTTATGTTCGAAACGCAGAACACTGAAGCTTTCTTT.

This clonotype was seen once. This may come from a read error, since a much larger clone is one base off. The chain joins TRBV12-3 or TRBV12-4 to TRBJ2-1; 10 bases map to TRBD1. Germline trimming cut 4 bases from V and 10 bases from J; bases unmatched to any gene: 10. The CDR3 is made up of 15 amino acids. The CDR3 spells CASSSRDRGSYEQFF. CDR3 in DNA: TGTGCCAGCAGTTCCCGGGACAGGGGCTCCTACGAGCAGTTCTTC.

The chain combines TRBV6-2 or TRBV6-3 with TRBJ2-7; tentatively, D is TRBD1 (5 bases). Germline values: CDR1 MNHEY, CDR2 SVGEGT. V was pared by 4 bases and J by 12 bases, with 25 bases between. The CDR3 loop spans 15 amino acids. CDR3 sequence: CASSSTMEYRDSTYF. CDR3 DNA: TGTGCCAGCAGTTCCACGATGGAATACAGAGACAGTACGTACTTC.

This clonotype was seen once. A much larger clone is a single base away; this may be a read error. This chain connects TRBV6-9 to TRBJ1-1; 7 bases match TRBD1. V shed 3 bases and J 5 bases; nucleotides not matched to a gene: 9. The germline CDR1 and CDR2 sequences are MNHGY and SVAAGI. This CDR3 is 15 amino acids long. This CDR3 is CASSYEGGTFTEAFF. The CDR3 DNA sequence: TGTGCCAGCAGTTACGAAGGGGGCACATTTACTGAAGCTTTCTTT.

This clonotype was observed at least ten times. The gene calls are TRBV3-1 and TRBJ2-5; 9 bases align to TRBD1. V gave up 4 bases and J gave up 5 bases; unmatched junction bases: 8. This CDR3 has 15 residues. Germline loops: CDR1 LGHDT, CDR2 YNNKEL (reference sequence). CDR3 DNA: TGTGCCAGCAGCCCCGACAGGGGGGTAGCGGAGACCCAGTACTTC. Protein sequence: CASSPDRGVAETQYF.

V gene TRBV7-9 combines with J gene TRBJ2-3; D is unclear. CDR3 length: 15 amino acids. Germline V lookup: CDR1 SEHNR, CDR2 FQNEAQ (reference sequence). Trimming stripped 2 bases from V and 2 bases from J, with 11 bases between. CDR3 nucleotide sequence: TGTGCCAGCAGCTTAAGTCTTCAGCACACAGATACGCAGTATTTT. It translates to CASSLSLQHTDTQYF. The entire variable domain, with the rest obtained from reference TRBV7-9 and TRBJ2-3, is as follows: DTGVSQNPRHKITKRGQNVTFRCDPISEHNRLYWYRQTLGQGPEFLTYFQNEAQLEKSRLLSDRFSAERPKGSFSTLEIQRTEQGDSAMYLCASSLSLQHTDTQYFGPGTRLTVL.

On this clonotype: Given a much more abundant clone one base away, this may be a read error. The chain uses TRBV7-8 and TRBJ2-1; 8 nucleotides agree with TRBD2. The CDR3 runs 14 residues. CDR1 SGHVS and CDR2 FQNEAQ come from the germline V gene. The CDR3 DNA is TGTGCCAGCAACCCCGCAGCGGGAGTCAATGAGCAGCTCTTC. Its translation is CASNPAAGVNEQLF.

In its sample, this clonotype was seen many times. The V call is TRBV30, the J call TRBJ2-1; a weak D match, TRBD2 (5 bases). Germline V gene data show CDR1 as GTSNPN and CDR2 as SVGIG (reference sequence). CDR3 length: 13 amino acids. Trimming removed 1 base at V and 3 bases at J, with 7 bases between. The CDR3 DNA is TGTGCCTGGAGTGGACTAAACTACAATGAGCAGTTCTTC. It specifies CAWSGLNYNEQFF.

This chain links TRBV9 with TRBJ2-7; TRBD2 matches 11 bases. Germline V lookup: CDR1 SGDLS, CDR2 YYNGEE. The junction had 5 bases not matched to a gene; V was cut back by 4 bases and J by 5 bases. This CDR3 spans 14 amino acids. The CDR3: CASSSGTSGDEQYF. In nucleotides, the CDR3 is TGTGCCAGCAGCTCCGGGACTAGCGGAGACGAGCAGTACTTC.

V gene TRBV20-1 combines with J gene TRBJ2-3; D assignment may be TRBD1 or TRBD2 (7 bases each). The CDR3 loop spans 17 amino acids. Trimming took off 5 bases at V and 6 bases at J, with 27 bases between the two ends. From germline, CDR1 is DFQATT and CDR2 SNEGSKA (reference sequence). The CDR3 is CSALPPGGRALGDTQYF. In nucleotides, the CDR3 is TGCAGTGCTCTCCCTCCAGGGGGGAGGGCTTTAGGGGATACGCAGTATTTT.

This clonotype has at least ten counts. The rearrangement joins TRBV29-1 to TRBJ2-3; tentatively, D is TRBD1 or TRBD2 (5 bases each). The germline V and J ends were trimmed by 4 bases and 1 base, with 12 bases remaining between them. From germline, CDR1 is SQVTM and CDR2 ANQGSEA. The CDR3 runs to 14 residues. The CDR3, as DNA: TGCAGCGTTGGGCGACTGGGGGGCACAGATACGCAGTATTTT. Encoded protein: CSVGRLGGTDTQYF.

In its sample, this clonotype was seen many times. V and J are TRBV2 and TRBJ2-3; D remains unclear. Germline V lookup: CDR1 SNHLY, CDR2 FYNNEI. CDR3 length equals 12 residues. The V and J ends lost 6 bases and 1 base respectively, with 5 bases between them. CDR3 region: CASRRGTDTQYF. The DNA of the CDR3 is TGTGCCAGCAGGCGCGGCACAGATACGCAGTATTTT.

The gene calls are TRBV13 and TRBJ1-6; TRBD1 might be the D (5 bases). CDR1 and CDR2 (germline): PRHDT, FYEKMQ (reference sequence). There are 14 residues in the CDR3. The germline V and J ends were trimmed by 4 bases and 10 bases, with 14 bases remaining between them. CDR3 sequence reads: CASSSGTRGSPLHF. CDR3 sequence (DNA): TGTGCCAGCAGCTCCGGGACTAGGGGATCACCCCTCCACTTT.